A single sample is the source of the 24 T cell receptor beta chains below, sequenced in a study of cytomegalovirus exposure and HLA in healthy donors. Primers: 60 Vbeta forward and 13 Jbeta reverse. Repertoires were generated with immunoSEQ multiplex PCR, while TCRdb's copy carries only in-frame clones and drops some. Here the sample spans 99,000 or so clones, roughly 13% being singletons. Material for sequencing was PBMCs. Receptors originate from a middle-aged man in good health and CMV-seropositive.

This clone was counted between two and nine times. The V call is TRBV5-1, the J call TRBJ1-1; D is undetermined. The germline V and J ends were trimmed by 2 bases and 0 bases, with 8 bases remaining between them. The CDR3 totals 14 residues. The germline gives CDR1 SGHRS, CDR2 YFSETQ. CDR3 sequence reads: CASSLPGMNTEAFF. The DNA of the CDR3 is TGCGCCAGCAGCTTACCGGGGATGAACACTGAAGCTTTCTTT.

This chain joins TRBV6-7 and TRBJ2-1, with a possible D match to TRBD2 (6 bases). TRBV6-7 is assigned to the ORF class and has an uncertain function. V was clipped by 11 bases and J by 3 bases, with 11 bases between them. The CDR3 loop spans 12 amino acids. The CDR3 DNA is TGTGCCGTGGCGGGGAACTACAATGAGCAGTTCTTC. It is translated as CAVAGNYNEQFF.

J is TRBJ1-1 and V is TRBV9, with no clear D. CDR3 size: 15 residues. Germline loops: CDR1 SGDLS, CDR2 YYNGEE. V lost 0 bases and J lost 3, with 12 bases in between. The CDR3 here is CASSVDGRGDTEAFF. The CDR3 bases are TGTGCCAGCAGCGTAGATGGGCGCGGGGACACTGAAGCTTTCTTT.

The rearrangement uses TRBV4-2 and TRBJ2-3; maybe TRBD2 (5 bases). Trimming cost V 4 bases and J 2 bases, with 13 bases left between them. CDR3 size: 15 residues. Germline V lookup: CDR1 LGHNA, CDR2 YNFKEQ. In nucleotides, the CDR3 is TGTGCCAGCAGCCCCGAACCGGGGTACACAGATACGCAGTATTTT. Translated: CASSPEPGYTDTQYF.

The V gene is TRBV5-1, the J gene TRBJ2-7, with 9 bases fitting TRBD2. With V trimmed by 0 bases and J by 1 base, 11 bases remained unmatched. CDR3 length: 18 amino acids. Germline-derived CDR1 and CDR2 are SGHRS and YFSETQ. CDR3 residues: CASSLVPSAGGLSYEQYF. CDR3 in DNA: TGCGCCAGCAGCTTGGTCCCTTCAGCGGGAGGACTTTCCTACGAGCAGTACTTC.

This sequence joins TRBV19 and TRBJ2-5, with D possibly being TRBD1 (6 bases). Germline CDR1 is LNHDA and CDR2 is SQIVND (reference sequence). The CDR3 runs 13 residues. Trimming removed 5 bases at V and 8 bases at J, with 15 bases between. CDR3 residues: CASSPGDGTTQYF. CDR3 bases: TGTGCCAGTAGTCCCGGGGACGGGACAACCCAGTACTTC.

This sequence joins TRBV28 and TRBJ1-1; 8 bases fit TRBD1. With V trimmed by 8 bases and J by 5 bases, 7 bases remained unmatched. Germline V gives CDR1 MDHEN, CDR2 SYDVKM. CDR3 length: 13 amino acids. CDR3 in DNA: TGTGCCAGCTGCCGACAGGGGAGGACTGAAGCTTTCTTT. Its protein product is CASCRQGRTEAFF.

The CDR3 sequence: CASNPAGGRETQYF. DNA of the CDR3: TGTGCCAGCAACCCAGCGGGAGGAAGGGAGACCCAGTACTTC. V usage is TRBV6-1 and J usage is TRBJ2-5, with 9 positions matching TRBD2. The V gene end was trimmed by 7 bases and the J gene end by 5 bases; junction bases not matched to a gene: 8. The CDR3 spans 14 residues. Germline values: CDR1 MNHNS, CDR2 SASEGT.

This clone was observed a few times. The chain is built from TRBV6-1 and TRBJ1-1, with a possible D match to TRBD1 (5 bases). Germline V gene sequence: CDR1 MNHNS, CDR2 SASEGT. The CDR3 is made up of 17 amino acids. V lost 2 bases to trimming and J lost 0 bases, with 16 bases between them. The DNA for the CDR3 is TGTGCCAGCAGTGAATGGCTAGGGGATAGTTTGAACACTGAAGCTTTCTTT. Translation: CASSEWLGDSLNTEAFF.

J is TRBJ2-7 and V is TRBV25-1, with 9 bases fitting TRBD1. J lost 3 bases, V lost 3 bases, and 3 bases had no gene match. The CDR3 sequence is 14 residues long. Germline V gene sequence: CDR1 MGHDK, CDR2 SYGVNS. This CDR3 is CASSDRDRVYEQYF. The DNA for the CDR3 is TGTGCCAGCAGTGACCGGGACAGGGTCTACGAGCAGTACTTC.

This clone was counted between two and nine times. The rearrangement links TRBV6-5 to TRBJ2-7, with a tentative D call TRBD2 (6 bases). The germline CDR1 and CDR2 sequences are MNHEY and SVGAGI. The V and J ends lost 6 bases and 4 bases respectively, with 10 bases between them. This CDR3 has 12 amino acids. CDR3 coding DNA: TGTGCCAGCAGGGGTGGGAGGTACGAGCAGTACTTC. Amino acids: CASRGGRYEQYF.

In its sample, this clone was seen a few times. V gene TRBV27 combines with J gene TRBJ2-2; 8 bases are shared with TRBD2. J was trimmed by 8 bases and V by 6 bases; bases with no gene match: 11. The CDR3 loop spans 15 amino acids. Germline lookup yields CDR1 MNHEY and CDR2 SMNVEV (reference sequence). The CDR3 DNA sequence: TGTGCCAGCAGCCCTGTAGCGGGACTCCTTGGGGAGCTGTTTTTT. It translates to CASSPVAGLLGELFF.

The chain combines TRBV7-9 with TRBJ2-1; 11 bases line up with TRBD2. This CDR3 region has 16 residues. V shed 5 bases and J 9 bases; nucleotides not matched to a gene: 12. Per germline, CDR1 SEHNR and CDR2 FQNEAQ (reference sequence). The CDR3 DNA follows: TGTGCCAGCAGCGCCTCACTAGCGGGAGTATTAGTTGAGCAGTTCTTC. This codes for CASSASLAGVLVEQFF.

The chain combines TRBV4-2 with TRBJ2-6, with D tentatively TRBD1 (6 bases). Germline assignment: CDR1 LGHNA and CDR2 YNFKEQ. Trimming stripped 0 bases from V and 2 bases from J, with 8 bases between. This CDR3 contains 16 residues. The CDR3, as DNA: TGTGCCAGCAGCCAAGATGGGGGCCCTGGGGCCAACGTCCTGACTTTC. Its translation: CASSQDGGPGANVLTF.

This chain uses TRBV9 with TRBJ2-1, with 13 positions matching TRBD2. The CDR3 runs to 20 residues. V was pared by 2 bases and J by 1 base, with 12 bases of the junction left unmatched. Germline CDR1 and CDR2: SGDLS and YYNGEE. DNA of the CDR3: TGTGCCAGCAGCGTCCCCGGGACTAGCGGGGACGAGCGATCCTACAATGAGCAGTTCTTC. Translated: CASSVPGTSGDERSYNEQFF. The variable domain in full, completed from reference TRBV9 and TRBJ2-1, reads DSGVTQTPKHLITATGQRVTLRCSPRSGDLSVYWYQQSLDQGLQFLIQYYNGEERAKGNILERFSAQQFPDLHSELNLSSLELGDSALYFCASSVPGTSGDERSYNEQFFGPGTRLTVL.

This clone was observed a handful of times. The chain joins TRBV9 to TRBJ2-7; 13 bases are a match to TRBD2. The CDR3 has 14 residues. The trim removed 4 bases at V and 7 bases at J, leaving 5 bases unmatched. The germline V gene encodes CDR1 SGDLS and CDR2 YYNGEE. The CDR3 loop is CASSRLAGGSEQYF. The CDR3, as DNA: TGTGCCAGCAGCCGACTAGCGGGAGGTAGTGAGCAGTACTTC.

This clone was recorded a few times. CDR3 sequence: CASSGDRYEQYF. The DNA for the CDR3 is TGTGCCAGCAGTGGGGACAGGTACGAGCAGTACTTC. The chain employs TRBV2 and TRBJ2-7; 8 bases are a match to TRBD1. V shed 4 bases and J 4 bases; nucleotides not matched to a gene: 0. Germline CDR1 SNHLY, CDR2 FYNNEI. The CDR3 extends over 12 amino acids. The full variable domain, rest sourced from reference TRBV2 and TRBJ2-7, is EPEVTQTPSHQVTQMGQEVILRCVPISNHLYFYWYRQILGQKVEFLVSFYNNEISEKSEIFDDQFSVERPDGSNFTLKIRSTKLEDSAMYFCASSGDRYEQYFGPGTRLTVT.

The rearrangement joins TRBV4-3 to TRBJ2-5, with 8 nucleotides matching TRBD2. CDR1 and CDR2 from the germline V gene are LGHNA and YSLEER. Unmatched junction bases numbered 8, after V lost 0 bases and J lost 5 bases. This CDR3 contains 16 residues. The CDR3: CASSQDSLAGGETQYF. In nucleotides, the CDR3 is TGCGCCAGCAGCCAAGACTCCCTAGCGGGTGGGGAGACCCAGTACTTC.

This clone was seen only a few times. The V gene is TRBV9, the J gene TRBJ2-2; 9 bases map to TRBD2. Germline-derived CDR1 and CDR2 are SGDLS and YYNGEE. CDR3 size: 17 residues. V dropped 0 bases and J dropped 3; count of bases not matched to a gene: 6. The CDR3 DNA follows: TGTGCCAGCAGCGTAGGGGGGCTAGCGGGGTACACCGGGGAGCTGTTTTTT. Amino acid sequence: CASSVGGLAGYTGELFF.

This clone was seen a few times. CDR3: CASSGPGTANHEQYF. CDR3 DNA sequence: TGCGCCAGCAGCGGACCCGGGACAGCCAACCACGAGCAGTACTTC. The V and J genes are TRBV5-1 and TRBJ2-7, with TRBD1 identical over 7 bases. J gave up 5 bases and V 4 bases, and 12 bases lay outside the gene matches. This CDR3 contains 15 residues. The germline V gene encodes CDR1 SGHRS and CDR2 YFSETQ.

This chain uses TRBV6-6 with TRBJ1-1, with 8 nucleotides matching TRBD1. CDR1 and CDR2 (germline): MNHNY, SVGAGI (reference sequence). The CDR3 has 15 residues. V gave up 6 bases and J gave up 3 bases; unmatched junction bases: 9. CDR3 protein: CASSRPQGADTEAFF. CDR3 nucleotide sequence: TGTGCCAGCAGCCGACCTCAGGGGGCGGACACTGAAGCTTTCTTT.

In this sample, this clone turned up a few times. This rearrangement joins TRBV19 to TRBJ1-2, with TRBD1 matching over 10 bases. Germline-derived CDR1 and CDR2 are LNHDA and SQIVND (reference sequence). This CDR3 contains 16 residues. The J segment lost 2 bases and the V segment lost 6 bases, leaving 9 bases of the junction unmatched. The CDR3 nucleotides read TGTGCCAGTAGAATTCCGGGACAGGGGACGAACTATGGCTACACCTTC. This gives the protein CASRIPGQGTNYGYTF.

V usage is TRBV12-5 and J usage is TRBJ2-5; D gene ambiguous. The germline V and J ends were trimmed by 5 bases and 4 bases, with 8 bases remaining between them. The CDR3 runs to 12 residues. CDR1 and CDR2 (germline): LGHNT, FRNRAP. CDR3 protein: CASGPLGETQYF. In DNA, the CDR3 is TGTGCTAGTGGTCCCCTCGGAGAGACCCAGTACTTC.

This clone occurred a few times. The DNA for the CDR3 is TGTGCCAGCAGCTCCGGGACTAGCGGGGACAATGAGCAGTTCTTC. Its translation is CASSSGTSGDNEQFF. The J gene is TRBJ2-1, the V gene TRBV5-8; 13 bases map to TRBD2. CDR1 is SGHTS, CDR2 YDEGEE, per germline. J lost 5 bases, V lost 3 bases, and 2 bases had no gene match. The CDR3 runs 15 residues.